This is a list of T cell receptor beta chains from one sample in a study of tumor and adjacent non-tumor tissue in lung cancer. A single record per CDR3 protein comes from TCRdb applying MiXCR to the multiplex PCR reads. Here the sample spans 60,000 to 100,000 distinct CDR3 sequences, over 65% being singletons. Sequenced input: distant non-tumor lung tissue. The receptors derive from a man aged 65-85 years with non-small cell lung cancer. Each CDR3 is given with its conserved first and last residue. The D gene is left open where the match is weak. Clone size appears in some rows only: once, few, many, or a class for an expanded clone.

cdr3_aa cdr3_nt v_call cdr3_length d_call j_call clone_size
CASSLLFGRQGGEQYF TGCGCCAGCAGCCTCCTGTTTGGGCGGCAGGGAGGCGAGCAGTACTTC TRBV4-1 16 . TRBJ2-7 .
CASRIHREEGYAF TGTGCCAGCAGGATTCACAGGGAAGAAGGCTATGCCTTC TRBV13 13 . TRBJ1-2 .
CSAHRRLAGGLFGDEQFF TGCAGTGCTCACCGTCGGCTAGCGGGGGGGCTTTTTGGCGATGAGCAGTTCTTC TRBV20-1 18 TRBD2 TRBJ2-1 .
CSVLGLAGANNKQFF TGCAGCGTATTAGGACTAGCGGGAGCCAACAATAAGCAGTTCTTC TRBV29-1 15 TRBD2 TRBJ2-1 once
CASRYGWNTEAFF TGTGCCAGCAGGTATGGATGGAACACTGAAGCTTTCTTC TRBV12-3/TRBV12-4 13 . TRBJ1-1 .
CVSSPLLRGQETLYF TGTGTCAGCAGTCCCCTTTTGCGGGGACAAGAGACCCTGTACTTC TRBV6-6 15 . TRBJ2-5 .
CASNLQCGSEAFF TGTGCCAGCAACTTACAGTGTGGGAGTGAAGCTTTCTTT TRBV11-3 13 . TRBJ1-1 .
CACMRAPGAGYTF TGTGCCTGCATGCGGGCTCCCGGAGCTGGCTATACCTTC TRBV6-5 13 . TRBJ1-2 .
CACRRRGFNYGYTF TGTGCCTGCAGACGAAGGGGGTTTAACTATGGCTACACATTC TRBV28 14 . TRBJ1-2 .
CSVLKGQGVGYTF TGCAGCGTCTTAAAGGGACAGGGGGTTGGCTACACCTTC TRBV29-1 13 TRBD1 TRBJ1-2 many
CASSSTGESGVLFF TGTGCCAGCAGCTCGACAGGGGAAAGCGGGGTGCTGTTTTTT TRBV6-4 14 . TRBJ2-2 .
CRVGGAIMDGYTF TGCAGGGTTGGAGGGGCTATTATGGATGGCTACACATTC TRBV29-1 13 . TRBJ1-2 .
CASSSGRAEQCF TGTGCCAGCAGCTCTGGTAGGGCCGAGCAGTGCTTC TRBV11-2 12 . TRBJ2-7 .
CVSGRTGERYDYIF TGTGTCAGCGGGAGGACAGGGGAGCGCTATGACTACATCTTC TRBV6-5 14 TRBD1 TRBJ1-2 .
CASTRREVRTNTQYF TGTGCCAGCACCCGGCGGGAAGTAAGGACAAATACGCAGTATTTT TRBV11-2 15 . TRBJ2-3 .
CASSTAHGTGVPAYEKLFF . TRBV7-9 19 . TRBJ1-4 few
CASRTGTAEAFF TGTGCCAGCAGGACAGGGACAGCTGAAGCTTTCTTT TRBV6-5 12 TRBD1 TRBJ1-1 many
CASSWLTGVRSGANVLTF TGTGCCAGCAGTTGGTTGACAGGGGTTCGCTCTGGGGCCAACGTCCTGACTTTC TRBV12-3/TRBV12-4 18 TRBD1 TRBJ2-6 many
CANSFDPTGGRGEQFF TGTGCCAACAGCTTTGATCCCACGGGCGGCAGGGGTGAGCAGTTCTTC TRBV11-3 16 . TRBJ2-1 .
CASSSQQGNAGELFF TGTGCCAGCAGTTCCCAACAAGGGAACGCTGGGGAGCTGTTTTTT TRBV12-3/TRBV12-4 15 . TRBJ2-2 .
CASSESTVPYEQYF TGCGCCAGCAGTGAGTCGACGGTTCCCTACGAGCAGTACTTC TRBV10-1 14 . TRBJ2-7 .
CASTRTGALNEAFF TGTGCCAGCACGCGGACGGGGGCGTTAAATGAAGCTTTCTTT TRBV11-3 14 . TRBJ1-1 few
CASSYPFSSGLDTEAFF TGTGCCAGTAGTTACCCCTTTAGCTCCGGGTTGGACACTGAAGCTTTCTTT TRBV6-6 17 . TRBJ1-1 .
CSVAPGAVRPQHF TGCAGCGTTGCGCCCGGGGCGGTACGGCCCCAGCATTTT TRBV29-1 13 . TRBJ1-5 .
CVSIPTGNLYNEQFF TGTGTCAGCATCCCAACAGGGAACCTTTACAATGAGCAGTTCTTC TRBV5-4 15 . TRBJ2-1 .
CASSRPGHLISGPNVLTF TGTGCCAGCAGCCGTCCGGGACATCTCATCTCTGGGCCCAACGTCCTGACTTTC TRBV5-4 18 . TRBJ2-6 .
CANSFRTGLEQYF TGTGCCAACAGTTTTCGGACAGGGCTCGAGCAGTACTTC TRBV28 13 TRBD1 TRBJ2-7 .
CSVAWTTQYTQYF TGCAGCGTTGCGTGGACTACTCAGTATACGCAGTATTTT TRBV29-1 13 . TRBJ2-3 .
CSSGQELTGRRAHEQFF TGCTCCAGCGGCCAAGAATTGACGGGGAGGAGGGCCCATGAGCAGTTCTTC TRBV4-3 17 . TRBJ2-1 .
CASSLDQGGRYEHYF TGTGCCAGCAGTTTAGACCAGGGGGGCAGGTATGAGCACTACTTC TRBV11-2 15 . TRBJ2-7 .
CASRDSGGYYGYTF TGCGCCAGCAGGGACAGTGGAGGGTACTATGGCTACACATTC TRBV10-2 14 . TRBJ1-2 .
CPSSPKAGVFPDTQCF TGTCCCAGCAGCCCGAAAGCGGGAGTTTTCCCAGATACGCAGTGTTTT TRBV14 16 TRBD2 TRBJ2-3 .
CGSSERGSEADTQYF TGTGGCAGTAGCGAACGGGGGAGTGAGGCAGATACGCAGTATTTT TRBV6-4 15 . TRBJ2-3 .
CSLLPYVTGVGTDTQYF TGCAGCTTACTCCCATATGTGACAGGGGTGGGTACAGATACGCAGTATTTT TRBV29-1 17 TRBD1 TRBJ2-3 .
CASSFPMEVFIGNQPQHF TGTGCCAGCAGTTTCCCAATGGAGGTCTTCATTGGCAATCAGCCCCAGCATTTT TRBV28 18 . TRBJ1-5 .
CSAKPYFQTGQETLYF TGCAGCGCCAAGCCCTATTTCCAGACAGGTCAAGAGACCCTGTACTTC TRBV29-1 16 . TRBJ2-5 .
CASSRRQGGQPQHF TGCGCTAGCAGCCGACGACAGGGCGGCCAGCCCCAGCATTTT TRBV5-1 14 TRBD1 TRBJ1-5 .
CANNFNTDTHYF TGTGCCAACAACTTTAACACAGATACGCATTATTTT TRBV28 12 . TRBJ2-3 .
CASSSVVRDSTYDQYF TGTGCCAGTAGCTCCGTTGTTCGGGACAGTACCTACGACCAGTACTTC TRBV5-6 16 TRBD1 TRBJ2-7 .
CASSPPPGNYVYTF TGTGCCAGCAGTCCCCCTCCGGGTAACTATGTCTACACCTTC TRBV28 14 . TRBJ1-2 .